These T cell receptor beta chains were read from a single sample in a study of blood T cell repertoires in COVID-19. Clones were sequenced by immunoSEQ multiplex PCR, and TCRdb holds only the in-frame ones, with some missing. This sample carries about 170,000 clones, around 83% of them seen once, and the ten largest clones take less than 20%. Source material: peripheral blood. These receptors came from a woman in her 70s who had recovered from COVID-19. Both conserved end residues are part of each CDR3. The D gene is left open where the match is weak. A row's size may be missing; if present it is once, few, many or a size class.

CDR3aa | j_gene | abundance | d_gene | v_gene
CASSLSGGDQPQHF | TRBJ1-5 | once | TRBD1 | TRBV5-6
CASGLRWEQYF | TRBJ2-7 | - | - | TRBV28
CASSLNSGGPYEQYF | TRBJ2-7 | - | TRBD2 | TRBV11-2
CASSYSGGSSYEQYF | TRBJ2-7 | few | - | TRBV6-5
CASSLEEGADTQYF | TRBJ2-3 | - | - | TRBV5-1
CAWIGTSATEAFF | TRBJ1-1 | few | - | TRBV30
CASSQTRETQYF | TRBJ2-5 | - | - | TRBV7-9
CASTPKTGHPSSYEQYF | TRBJ2-7 | once | - | TRBV25-1
CASSYGQYYGYTF | TRBJ1-2 | - | - | TRBV5-6
CAACAGANQETQYF | TRBJ2-5 | - | - | TRBV10-3
CAWSGTSGFYNEQFF | TRBJ2-1 | few | TRBD2 | TRBV30
CASSEGAGHTDTQYF | TRBJ2-3 | - | - | TRBV6-4
CASSPRAPGDYNEQFF | TRBJ2-1 | - | - | TRBV7-9
CASRPGLGNTIYF | TRBJ1-3 | - | - | TRBV5-6
CASSPGSGGPGDEQYF | TRBJ2-7 | - | TRBD2 | TRBV18
CASSQEGTPNEQFF | TRBJ2-1 | - | - | TRBV4-3
CAISLLAGGAGELFF | TRBJ2-2 | once | TRBD2 | TRBV10-3
CSVTGTGDTEAFF | TRBJ1-1 | - | TRBD1 | TRBV29-1
CASSVREAPYNEQFF | TRBJ2-1 | few | TRBD2 | TRBV9
CASSPRQVVRPYEQYF | TRBJ2-7 | - | - | TRBV28
CASRSGRDGGTEAFF | TRBJ1-1 | few | - | TRBV6-5
CASSQDIGRVRNEQYF | TRBJ2-7 | - | TRBD2 | TRBV3-1/TRBV3-2
CARPGLAGGSSYNEQFF | TRBJ2-1 | - | TRBD2 | TRBV25-1
CASTIPGQAGGYTF | TRBJ1-2 | - | TRBD1 | TRBV28
CASSWGLADTDTQYF | TRBJ2-3 | - | TRBD2 | TRBV7-8
CAISESGLTSSGNTIYF | TRBJ1-3 | - | - | TRBV10-3
CASSPDPGGNQPQHF | TRBJ1-5 | - | - | TRBV9
CSVRQGPYEQYF | TRBJ2-7 | - | TRBD1 | TRBV29-1
CAISESGQGYGYTF | TRBJ1-2 | - | - | TRBV10-3
CASSQGVDRVNEKLFF | TRBJ1-4 | - | TRBD1 | TRBV4-3